This is a list of T cell receptor beta chains from one sample in a study of blood T cell repertoires in COVID-19. Using immunoSEQ multiplex PCR, the repertoire was profiled, and TCRdb retains in-frame clones only, with some absent. The sample carries about 94,000 clones, around 81% recorded once. Source material: peripheral blood. The receptors stem from a man aged 60 to 75 with acute or convalescent COVID-19. The CDR3 runs from the conserved cysteine through the conserved F or W. Fields, in order: CDR3 protein, CDR3 DNA, J gene, V gene, clone size, D gene. D genes are given only for firm matches. Not all rows give a size; the values are once, few, many and, for expanded clones, a class.

CASREFSGGGTDTQYF	TGTGCCAGCAGGGAATTCAGCGGGGGGGGCACAGATACGCAGTATTTT	TRBJ2-3	TRBV2	-	TRBD2
CSASTGAYGYTF	TGCAGTGCTAGTACAGGGGCCTATGGCTACACCTTC	TRBJ1-2	TRBV20-1	-	TRBD1
CASRLARASNQPQHF	TGTGCAAGTCGCTTAGCCAGGGCAAGCAATCAGCCCCAGCATTTT	TRBJ1-5	TRBV12-2	few	-
CASSQDLARVGEQYF	TGTGCCAGCAGCCAAGATTTGGCCAGGGTGGGAGAGCAGTACTTC	TRBJ2-7	TRBV14	-	-
CATSDPPRGFYEQYF	TGTGCCACCAGTGACCCACCCAGGGGGTTCTACGAGCAGTACTTC	TRBJ2-7	TRBV24-1	-	TRBD1
CASSPGQLSSYEQYF	TGTGCCAGCAGTCCCGGACAGCTGAGCTCCTACGAGCAGTACTTC	TRBJ2-7	TRBV7-8	-	-
CASSPLGPANTGELFF	TGTGCCAGCAGCCCACTGGGCCCTGCGAACACCGGGGAGCTGTTTTTT	TRBJ2-2	TRBV11-2	-	-
CASSLDGNEQYF	TGTGCCAGCAGCCTAGACGGTAACGAGCAGTACTTC	TRBJ2-7	TRBV2	-	-
CASSQAAGADSPLHF	TGTGCCAGCAGCCAAGCTGCGGGGGCGGATTCACCCCTCCACTTT	TRBJ1-6	TRBV4-2	-	-
CASSLYGSYEQYF	TGTGCCAGCAGCTTGTACGGCTCCTACGAGCAGTACTTC	TRBJ2-7	TRBV7-3	-	-
CASSRTERAGGYTF	TGCGCCAGCAGTCGGACGGAAAGGGCGGGTGGCTACACCTTC	TRBJ1-2	TRBV5-1	-	-
CASRKATEYSNQPQHF	TGTGCCAGCAGAAAGGCGACTGAGTATAGCAATCAGCCCCAGCATTTT	TRBJ1-5	TRBV28	-	-
CASSPQGASWQPQHF	TGTGCCAGCAGCCCCCAGGGGGCTAGTTGGCAGCCCCAGCATTTT	TRBJ1-5	TRBV7-2	-	TRBD1
CASSLQGIDTQYF	TGTGCCAGCAGCTTACAGGGGATAGATACGCAGTATTTT	TRBJ2-3	TRBV7-2	-	-
CASRPLFRDSGLSTEAFF	TGTGCCAGTAGACCCCTCTTCCGGGACAGTGGCCTCTCCACTGAAGCTTTCTTT	TRBJ1-1	TRBV19	few	TRBD1
CASSLFGPFKGPGELFF	TGTGCCAGCAGCTTATTCGGGCCGTTCAAGGGGCCCGGGGAGCTGTTTTTT	TRBJ2-2	TRBV7-9	-	-